This is a list of T cell receptor beta chains from one sample in a study of B cell selection in AIRE deficiency. Some clones are missing from TCRdb's copy, which holds only in-frame ones; the method was immunoSEQ multiplex PCR. This table holds over 20,000 clones, 80% to 95% found once. Sequenced: CD4+CD25+ Tregs sorted from PBMCs. All receptors come from a human donor in good health. Each CDR3 is given with its conserved first and last residue. Each record gives: D gene, J gene, clone size, V gene, CDR3 protein, CDR3 DNA. D genes are given only for firm matches. For some rows the clone size is stated as once, few or many, or as a class when expanded; others skip it.

D: -; J: TRBJ2-5; size: -; V: TRBV5-1; CDR3: CASSFSQETQYF; DNA: TGCGCCAGCAGCTTCAGCCAAGAGACCCAGTACTTC
D: -; J: TRBJ2-2; size: once; V: TRBV4-2; CDR3: CASSQVGVGELFF; DNA: TGTGCCAGCAGCCAAGTAGGTGTCGGGGAGCTGTTTTTT
D: -; J: TRBJ2-3; size: -; V: TRBV2; CDR3: CASTQTTASTDTQYF; DNA: TGTGCCAGCACACAGACCACAGCTAGCACAGATACGCAGTATTTT
D: TRBD1; J: TRBJ1-6; size: -; V: TRBV6-6; CDR3: CARHTTGGGSPLHF; DNA: TGTGCCAGACATACGACAGGGGGAGGTTCACCCCTCCACTTT
D: TRBD2; J: TRBJ2-3; size: -; V: TRBV28; CDR3: CASSSLRFGGGSTDTQYF; DNA: TGTGCCAGCAGTTCCCTTAGATTCGGGGGGGGAAGCACAGATACGCAGTATTTT
D: -; J: TRBJ1-4; size: -; V: TRBV6-5; CDR3: CASRRPNEKLFF; DNA: TGTGCCAGCAGACGGCCTAATGAAAAACTGTTTTTT
D: -; J: TRBJ1-5; size: once; V: TRBV19; CDR3: CASSREVYQPQHF; DNA: TGTGCCAGTAGTAGGGAGGTCTATCAGCCCCAGCATTTT
D: -; J: TRBJ1-4; size: -; V: TRBV5-1; CDR3: CASSLEVRSEKLFF; DNA: TGCGCCAGCAGCTTGGAGGTTCGGTCAGAAAAACTGTTTTTT
D: -; J: TRBJ1-6; size: -; V: TRBV11-2; CDR3: CASEPGVNSPLHF; DNA: TGTGCCAGCGAACCGGGGGTGAATTCACCCCTCCACTTT
D: -; J: TRBJ2-2; size: -; V: TRBV5-1; CDR3: CASSLEGVHTGELFF; DNA: TGCGCCAGCAGCTTGGAAGGGGTGCACACCGGGGAGCTGTTTTTT
D: TRBD1; J: TRBJ1-1; size: -; V: TRBV7-8; CDR3: CASSPRTGLYTEAFF; DNA: TGTGCCAGCAGCCCTAGGACAGGGCTCTACACTGAAGCTTTCTTT
D: TRBD1; J: TRBJ2-3; size: -; V: TRBV6-1; CDR3: CASSDRRGTGNTDTQYF; DNA: TGTGCCAGCAGTGATCGGAGAGGGACAGGGAACACAGATACGCAGTATTTT
D: -; J: TRBJ1-3; size: -; V: TRBV13; CDR3: CASSFLALSGNTIYF; DNA: TGTGCCAGCAGCTTCCTAGCCCTCTCTGGAAACACCATATATTTT
D: TRBD1; J: TRBJ1-1; size: -; V: TRBV19; CDR3: CASKSGQGSTEAFF; DNA: TGTGCCTCGAAATCCGGACAGGGCAGCACTGAAGCTTTCTTT
D: -; J: TRBJ1-5; size: -; V: TRBV19; CDR3: CASSRWTASNQPQHF; DNA: TGTGCCAGTAGCCGCTGGACGGCTAGCAATCAGCCCCAGCATTTT
D: TRBD1; J: TRBJ1-2; size: -; V: TRBV6-5; CDR3: CASSSGQVYYGYTF; DNA: TGTGCCAGCAGCAGCGGACAGGTCTACTATGGCTACACCTTC
D: -; J: TRBJ1-1; size: once; V: TRBV27; CDR3: CASRFGGVNTEAFF; DNA: TGTGCCAGCAGGTTTGGGGGGGTGAACACTGAAGCTTTCTTT
D: -; J: TRBJ1-5; size: -; V: TRBV5-3; CDR3: CARSLAPGQGNQPQHF; DNA: TGTGCCAGAAGCTTGGCTCCGGGTCAGGGCAATCAGCCCCAGCATTTT
D: TRBD1; J: TRBJ2-6; size: -; V: TRBV27; CDR3: CASSPWTGKGAGANVLTF; DNA: TGTGCCAGCAGCCCCTGGACAGGGAAAGGCGCTGGGGCCAACGTCCTGACTTTC
D: -; J: TRBJ1-3; size: -; V: TRBV30; CDR3: CAWSIGGLGTYF; DNA: TGTGCCTGGAGCATCGGAGGTCTCGGAACATATTTT
D: TRBD1; J: TRBJ1-6; size: -; V: TRBV19; CDR3: CASRPSRGLSYNSPLHF; DNA: TGTGCCAGTAGACCGAGCAGGGGGCTTTCCTATAATTCACCCCTCCACTTT
D: TRBD1; J: TRBJ1-5; size: -; V: TRBV7-8; CDR3: CGVSGGVNQPQHF; DNA: TGTGGGGTTTCAGGGGGCGTAAATCAGCCCCAGCATTTT
D: -; J: TRBJ2-3; size: -; V: TRBV7-9; CDR3: CASSEGADTQYF; DNA: TGTGCCAGCAGTGAGGGCGCAGATACGCAGTATTTT
D: -; J: TRBJ2-4; size: -; V: TRBV15; CDR3: CATSRGGTVAKNIQYF; DNA: TGTGCCACCAGCAGAGGAGGGACGGTAGCCAAAAACATTCAGTACTTC
D: -; J: TRBJ1-5; size: -; V: TRBV11-2; CDR3: CASSLDIGISNQPQHF; DNA: TGTGCCAGCAGCTTAGATATAGGGATTAGCAATCAGCCCCAGCATTTT
D: -; J: TRBJ2-6; size: -; V: TRBV27; CDR3: CASRDRDFSGANVLTF; DNA: TGTGCCAGCAGAGACCGGGACTTCTCTGGGGCCAACGTCCTGACTTTC
D: TRBD1; J: TRBJ1-4; size: -; V: TRBV5-1; CDR3: CASSRDSATNEKLFF; DNA: TGCGCCAGCAGCCGGGACAGTGCAACTAATGAAAAACTGTTTTTT
D: TRBD2; J: TRBJ2-2; size: -; V: TRBV11-2; CDR3: CASSLTLAGGYLTGELFF; DNA: TGTGCCAGCAGTTTGACCCTAGCGGGGGGGTATCTTACCGGGGAGCTGTTTTTT
D: TRBD1; J: TRBJ1-5; size: -; V: TRBV5-5; CDR3: CASKLADRYNQPQHF; DNA: TGTGCCAGCAAGCTTGCGGACAGGTACAATCAGCCCCAGCATTTT
D: -; J: TRBJ2-3; size: once; V: TRBV14; CDR3: CASSPTLLDTDTQYF; DNA: TGTGCCAGCAGCCCGACCCTCCTAGACACAGATACGCAGTATTTT
D: TRBD1; J: TRBJ1-6; size: few; V: TRBV7-9; CDR3: CASSLALFQTGDNSPLHF; DNA: TGTGCCAGCAGCTTAGCGCTTTTCCAGACAGGGGATAATTCACCCCTCCACTTT